A selection of T cell receptor beta chains follows, all from one sample in a study of esophageal squamous cell carcinoma under preoperative chemotherapy. TCRdb processed the PCR reads anew with MiXCR; each CDR3 protein has one entry. Among fewer than 18,000 distinct CDR3 sequences listed, approximately 61% were seen once. This specimen was collected from a patient given preoperative chemotherapy. The receptors were sampled from a human donor with esophageal squamous cell carcinoma. The donor label of this sample is uncertain. Each CDR3 is given with its conserved first and last residue. Part of the rows lack a size; the others show once, few, many or a class for expanded clones.

once TRBV10-2 14 CASSLQGSAGALYF
. TRBV6-1 16 CASRRNGGDGEETQYF
many TRBV10-3 14 CAGAGGGDPETQYF
. TRBV12-3/TRBV12-4 16 CASRLRLAGGTDTQYF
. TRBV7-2 14 CASSLGLAGVEQFF
. TRBV11-2 13 CASSSFRVGEQFF
many TRBV6-1 12 CATRQGSYEQYF
many TRBV6-5 16 CASSYSFGGSYNEQFF
. TRBV6-1 19 CASSELSSPGQGVTDTQYF
many TRBV6-1 13 CASSQAGNNEQFF
many TRBV7-6 15 CASSLIGGITDTQYF
. TRBV12-5 13 CASGHAGDFEAFF
few TRBV27 15 CASNSGQGFSYEQYF
once TRBV6-1 12 CASSEWADREFF
medium-sized TRBV6-1 16 CASSATTSGAYNEQYF
large TRBV6-5 14 CASSLGLPSDTQYF
. TRBV6-1 17 CASSASGGGSGKDTQYF
. TRBV14 13 CASSQLEVGEQFF
. TRBV11-1 15 CASSHGGSGANVLTF